This TCR beta chain was found in a study of T cells in localized non-small cell lung cancer. Study-wide points: Researchers found a median approximately 57 of the top 100 tumor clones in adjacent lung. Exceeding tumor, uninvolved adjacent lung had the highest T cell clonality. Density of T cells in blood, when higher, went with longer overall survival.

V dropped 7 bases and J dropped 1 base, with 13 bases sitting between them. This CDR3 is 14 amino acids long. CDR1 MNHEY and CDR2 SMNVEV come from the germline V gene (reference sequence). A remark on this clone: Antigen specificity is unknown.

Repertoires were generated with immunoSEQ multiplex PCR, while TCRdb's copy carries only in-frame clones and drops some. The sample lists about 52,000 clones, 80% seen once, with 4.5% to 5.5% in the top ten. The sequencing used PBMCs, collected before any cancer treatment. The receptor was isolated from a woman aged 40 to 75 with stage II lung adenocarcinoma. The chain couples TRBV27 to TRBJ1-1; D might be TRBD1 (5 bases). The CDR3 reads CASKLGTGNTEAFF. The DNA for the CDR3 is TGTGCCAGCAAACTCGGGACTGGGAACACTGAAGCTTTCTTT.